These 25 T cell receptor beta chains originate from one sample sequenced in a study of lymphopenia after photon versus proton radiotherapy. Clones were sequenced by immunoSEQ multiplex PCR, and TCRdb holds only the in-frame ones, with some missing. The table lists some 30,000 clones, nearly 90% of them singletons, with around 7% in the top ten. The specimen was peripheral blood, collected from a patient treated with proton-based radiotherapy. The source is a woman aged 70-85 years with pancreatic cancer. Some clones in this sample may be carry-over from other donors' samples.

The chain couples TRBV7-2 to TRBJ1-1; D uncertain. The CDR3 covers 14 residues. Looked up from germline, CDR1 is SGHTA and CDR2 is FQGNSA. V was shortened by 1 base and J by 9 bases, with 15 bases between the two germline ends. In DNA, the CDR3 is TGTGCCAGCAGCTTAGATTATACGTTGACGCAAGCTTTCTTT. It codes for CASSLDYTLTQAFF. The full variable domain, completed using reference TRBV7-2 and TRBJ1-1, is GAGVSQSPSNKVTEKGKDVELRCDPISGHTALYWYRQSLGQGLEFLIYFQGNSAPDKSGLPSDRFSAERTGGSVSTLTIQRTQQEDSAVYLCASSLDYTLTQAFFGQGTRLTVV.

This chain connects TRBV5-1 to TRBJ2-2; D unclear. CDR1 SGHRS and CDR2 YFSETQ come from the germline V gene. The CDR3 consists of 13 residues. Trimming shortened V by 4 bases and J by 2 bases, and 6 bases separated the two germline ends. CDR3 sequence (DNA): TGCGCCAGCAGCCAGGTCAACACCGGGGAGCTGTTTTTT. It specifies CASSQVNTGELFF.

Remarks on this clone: The same CDR3 also results from other DNA sequences found in this sample. V is TRBV7-9 and J is TRBJ2-7; D gene unclear. The CDR3 covers 11 residues. Germline V gene sequence: CDR1 SEHNR, CDR2 FQNEAQ (reference sequence). With 3 bases removed from V and 5 bases from J, the gap between germline ends came to 5 bases. The CDR3 spells CASSFQDEQYF. Written as DNA, the CDR3 is TGTGCCAGCAGCTTTCAAGACGAGCAGTACTTC.

The chain joins TRBV4-1 to TRBJ2-7; TRBD1 agrees at 7 bases. Germline V lookup: CDR1 MGHRA, CDR2 YSYEKL. The ends lost 2 bases at V and 0 bases at J; junction bases unmatched: 7. The CDR3 sequence is 16 residues long. In nucleotides, the CDR3 is TGCGCCAGCAGCCAAATGGCAGGGACAGTCTCCTACGAGCAGTACTTC. Protein product: CASSQMAGTVSYEQYF.

The CDR3 loop reads CASTGGGSGDTQYF. In nucleotides, the CDR3 is TGCGCCAGCACCGGCGGGGGGTCAGGAGATACGCAGTATTTT. The rearrangement joins TRBV5-1 to TRBJ2-3; TRBD2 aligns across 8 bases. There are 14 residues in the CDR3. Trimming at V came to 6 bases and at J to 5 bases, leaving 8 bases not matched to a gene. Germline CDR1 reads SGHRS; CDR2 reads YFSETQ.

In its sample, this clone was seen a few times. The chain links TRBV19 to TRBJ1-5; 7 bases match TRBD1. This CDR3 region has 15 residues. Per the germline V gene, CDR1 is LNHDA and CDR2 is SQIVND (reference sequence). Trimming cost V 5 bases and J 5 bases; bases outside gene matches: 9. The DNA of the CDR3 is TGTGCCAGTAGTCATCAGGGGGTCCGGGATCAGCCCCAGCATTTT. Translating it yields CASSHQGVRDQPQHF.

The sample holds one count of this clone. Here the CDR3 reads CASTKGGATGPSYNEQFF. CDR3 DNA: TGTGCCAGCACAAAAGGGGGGGCAACCGGCCCTTCTTACAATGAGCAGTTCTTC. The V call is TRBV5-4, the J call TRBJ2-1, with D tentatively TRBD2 (7 bases). The CDR3 spans 18 residues. Germline CDR1 reads SGHNT; CDR2 reads YYREEE (reference sequence). Trimming removed 6 bases at V and 4 bases at J, with 26 bases between.

The V and J genes are TRBV27 and TRBJ1-2, with 7 nucleotides matching TRBD1. Germline CDR1 is MNHEY and CDR2 is SMNVEV (reference sequence). V dropped 8 bases and J dropped 0; count of bases not matched to a gene: 12. There are 16 residues in the CDR3. The CDR3 is CASFGAGGPANYGYTF. Written as DNA, the CDR3 is TGTGCCAGCTTCGGGGCAGGGGGACCCGCTAACTATGGCTACACCTTC.

In its sample, this clone was seen a few times. The chain has TRBV6-1 and TRBJ2-7; 11 nucleotides line up with TRBD1. CDR1 and CDR2 from the germline V gene are MNHNS and SASEGT. The CDR3 extends over 14 amino acids. V trimming: 5 bases; J trimming: 2 bases; junction bases outside the gene matches: 2. This CDR3 is CASSLDRGPYEQYF. Here the CDR3 DNA reads TGTGCCAGCAGTCTGGACAGGGGGCCCTACGAGCAGTACTTC.

The chain recombines TRBV21-1 with TRBJ2-2. TRBV21-1 is a pseudogene. The CDR3 contains 16 residues. In DNA form, the CDR3 reads TGTGCCAGCAGCAAGTTCGGGACCCCGATCACCGGGGAGCTGTTTTTT. This codes for CASSKFGTPITGELFF.

The rearrangement uses TRBV5-1 and TRBJ1-4; D not resolved. The CDR3 has 15 residues. The germline gives CDR1 SGHRS, CDR2 YFSETQ. V was cut by 0 bases and J by 0 bases, with 6 bases left in between. The CDR3 protein is CASSLDRATNEKLFF. The DNA of the CDR3 is TGCGCCAGCAGCTTGGATCGAGCAACTAATGAAAAACTGTTTTTT.

The chain employs TRBV2 and TRBJ2-1, with 7 bases aligning to TRBD2. The length of the CDR3 is 14 residues. After removal of 7 bases from V and 3 bases from J, the junction contained 6 bases not matched to a gene. The germline V gene encodes CDR1 SNHLY and CDR2 FYNNEI. The CDR3 sequence: CASTGGSSYNEQFF. CDR3 bases: TGTGCCAGCACAGGCGGGAGTAGCTACAATGAGCAGTTCTTC.

A few counts support this clone. The chain joins TRBV19 to TRBJ2-1; D possibly corresponds to TRBD2 (6 bases). In germline, CDR1 is LNHDA, CDR2 SQIVND (reference sequence). The CDR3 is made up of 13 amino acids. The V end lost 5 bases, the J end lost 8 bases, and 13 bases lay between the germline ends. CDR3 amino acids: CASSPGLRYEQFF. In DNA, the CDR3 is TGTGCCAGTAGTCCGGGACTTCGGTATGAGCAGTTCTTC. The full variable domain, with the rest looked up from reference TRBV19 and TRBJ2-1, is DGGITQSPKYLFRKEGQNVTLSCEQNLNHDAMYWYRQDPGQGLRLIYYSQIVNDFQKGDIAEGYSVSREKKESFPLTVTSAQKNPTAFYLCASSPGLRYEQFFGPGTRLTVL.

Regarding this clone: Distinct nucleotide sequences in the sample also encode this CDR3. V is TRBV28 and J is TRBJ2-7, with D unresolved. From germline, CDR1 is MDHEN and CDR2 SYDVKM. This CDR3 region has 11 residues. V lost 3 bases, J lost 7 bases, and 7 bases lay in between. For the CDR3, the DNA is TGTGCCAGCAGTTTTGGGGTGGAGCAGTACTTC. Its translation: CASSFGVEQYF.

This chain uses TRBV20-1 with TRBJ1-5; D is perhaps TRBD1 (6 bases). Per the germline V gene, CDR1 is DFQATT and CDR2 is SNEGSKA (reference sequence). This CDR3 contains 11 residues. V was shortened by 3 bases and J by 7 bases, with 7 bases between the two germline ends. CDR3 nucleotides: TGCAGTGCTAGCCAGGGGCAGCCCCAGCATTTT. It yields the protein CSASQGQPQHF.

This sequence joins TRBV28 and TRBJ2-7; 8 bases map to TRBD2. The CDR3 loop spans 14 amino acids. Trimming took 7 bases from V and 4 from J; bases not matched to a gene: 9. The V gene's germline CDR1 is MDHEN and CDR2 SYDVKM. The CDR3, as DNA: TGTGCCAGCATGCGGGGGGCGGAGGCGTACGAGCAGTACTTC. Protein product: CASMRGAEAYEQYF.

This clone appeared once. The chain combines TRBV10-3 with TRBJ1-2; D gene unclear. The CDR3 totals 15 residues. V lost 2 bases, J lost 2 bases, and 12 bases lay in between. CDR1 is ENHRY, CDR2 SYGVKD, per germline. For the CDR3, the DNA is TGTGCCATCAGTGAGGGAGCAGAGAGAAACTATGGCTACACCTTC. Its protein product is CAISEGAERNYGYTF.

V is TRBV5-5 and J is TRBJ1-2; D may be TRBD1 (6 bases). Trimming left V 4 bases short and J 8 bases short, with 12 bases between. Germline-derived CDR1 and CDR2 are SGHKS and YYEKEE (reference sequence). The CDR3 spans 12 residues. The DNA for the CDR3 is TGTGCCAGCAGCGGAGAGGGGGACGGCTACACCTTC. Protein product: CASSGEGDGYTF.

The chain is built from TRBV19 and TRBJ2-3; possible D gene TRBD1, 5 bases. V was shortened by 6 bases and J by 1 base, with 8 bases between the two germline ends. This CDR3 is built from 13 residues. Germline assignment: CDR1 LNHDA and CDR2 SQIVND (reference sequence). CDR3 in amino acids: CASRVGGTDTQYF. CDR3 nucleotide sequence: TGTGCCAGTAGGGTAGGGGGCACAGATACGCAGTATTTT.

The chain's CDR3 is CASTGQGAVNQPQHF. The CDR3 DNA follows: TGTGCCAGTACTGGGCAGGGGGCGGTCAATCAGCCCCAGCATTTT. This chain uses TRBV19 with TRBJ1-5, with TRBD1 identical over 8 bases. With V trimmed by 7 bases and J by 3 bases, 8 bases remained unmatched. CDR3 length equals 15 residues. Per the germline V gene, CDR1 is LNHDA and CDR2 is SQIVND (reference sequence).

The chain links TRBV4-2 to TRBJ2-5; D tentatively reads TRBD1 or TRBD2 (6 bases each). CDR3 length: 18 residues. Trimming removed 2 bases at V and 5 bases at J, with 24 bases between. CDR1 and CDR2 (germline): LGHNA, YNFKEQ. CDR3 coding DNA: TGTGCCAGCAGCCAATGGGGCGAGGGGGGAGAGTCTCGGGAGACCCAGTACTTC. Translation gives CASSQWGEGGESRETQYF.

V is TRBV7-2 and J is TRBJ2-3, with 15 bases matching TRBD2. In germline, CDR1 is SGHTA, CDR2 FQGNSA. After removal of 5 bases from V and 5 bases from J, the junction contained 8 bases not matched to a gene. The CDR3 runs 17 residues. CDR3 nucleotide sequence: TGTGCCAGCAGCCAGGTCGGACTAGCGGGAGGGGTAGATACGCAGTATTTT. Translating it yields CASSQVGLAGGVDTQYF.

The chain couples TRBV5-1 to TRBJ2-7, with 8 bases that match TRBD2. Germline CDR1 reads SGHRS; CDR2 reads YFSETQ. The V gene end was trimmed by 2 bases and the J gene end by 0 bases; junction bases not matched to a gene: 10. The CDR3 totals 17 residues. CDR3 loop: CASSLRPAGGSSYEQYF. CDR3 sequence (DNA): TGCGCCAGCAGCTTAAGACCGGCGGGGGGAAGCTCCTACGAGCAGTACTTC. Variable domain in full (rest from reference TRBV5-1 and TRBJ2-7): KAGVTQTPRYLIKTRGQQVTLSCSPISGHRSVSWYQQTPGQGLQFLFEYFSETQRNKGNFPGRFSGRQFSNSRSEMNVSTLELGDSALYLCASSLRPAGGSSYEQYFGPGTRLTVT.

The chain employs TRBV7-2 and TRBJ2-1, with a tentative D call TRBD1 (5 bases). Germline V gene lookup returns CDR1 SGHTA and CDR2 FQGNSA. The CDR3 has 15 amino acids. V lost 1 base, J lost 2 bases, and 9 bases lay in between. CDR3 residues: CASSLDYRPYNEQFF. CDR3 DNA sequence: TGTGCCAGCAGCTTAGATTACAGGCCCTACAATGAGCAGTTCTTC.

The chain has TRBV5-6 and TRBJ2-5; D is perhaps TRBD2 (5 bases). V dropped 3 bases and J dropped 1 base, with 13 bases sitting between them. Germline loops: CDR1 SGHDT, CDR2 YYEEEE. This CDR3 is built from 15 residues. CDR3 DNA sequence: TGTGCCAGCAGCTCCTGGCGGGCTACCCAAGAGACCCAGTACTTC. Amino acid sequence: CASSSWRATQETQYF.